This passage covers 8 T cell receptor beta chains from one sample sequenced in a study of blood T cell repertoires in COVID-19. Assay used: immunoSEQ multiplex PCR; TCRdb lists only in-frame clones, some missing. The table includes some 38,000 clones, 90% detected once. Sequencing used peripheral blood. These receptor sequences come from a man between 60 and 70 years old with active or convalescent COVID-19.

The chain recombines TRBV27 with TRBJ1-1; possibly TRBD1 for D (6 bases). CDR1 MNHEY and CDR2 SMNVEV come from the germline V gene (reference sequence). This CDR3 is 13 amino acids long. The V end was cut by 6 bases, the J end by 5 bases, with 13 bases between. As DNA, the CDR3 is TGTGCCAGCAGGCTGGGACAAGGGACTGAAGCTTTCTTT. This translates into CASRLGQGTEAFF.

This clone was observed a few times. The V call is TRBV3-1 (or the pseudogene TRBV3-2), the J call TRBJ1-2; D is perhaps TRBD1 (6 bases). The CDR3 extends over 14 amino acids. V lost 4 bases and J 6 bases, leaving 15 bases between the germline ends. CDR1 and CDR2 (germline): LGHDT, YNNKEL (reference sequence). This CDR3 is CASSLQGQKNGYTF. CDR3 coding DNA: TGTGCCAGCAGCCTTCAGGGACAAAAGAATGGCTACACCTTC.

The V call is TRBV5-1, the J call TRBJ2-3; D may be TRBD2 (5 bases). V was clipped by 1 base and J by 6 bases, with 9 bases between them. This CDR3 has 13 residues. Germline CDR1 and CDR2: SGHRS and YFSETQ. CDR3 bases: TGCGCCAGCAGCTTGTCGGGAATGGATACGCAGTATTTT. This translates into CASSLSGMDTQYF. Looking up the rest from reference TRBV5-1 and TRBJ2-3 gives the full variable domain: KAGVTQTPRYLIKTRGQQVTLSCSPISGHRSVSWYQQTPGQGLQFLFEYFSETQRNKGNFPGRFSGRQFSNSRSEMNVSTLELGDSALYLCASSLSGMDTQYFGPGTRLTVL.

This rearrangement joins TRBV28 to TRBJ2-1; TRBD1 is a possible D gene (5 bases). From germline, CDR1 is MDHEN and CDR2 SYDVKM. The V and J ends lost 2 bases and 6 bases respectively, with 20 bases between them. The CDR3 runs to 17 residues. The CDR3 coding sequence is TGTGCCAGCAGTTTAGATTGGGGCGGAACCACTATCAATGAGCAGTTCTTC. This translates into CASSLDWGGTTINEQFF. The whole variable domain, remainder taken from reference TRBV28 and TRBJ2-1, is DVKVTQSSRYLVKRTGEKVFLECVQDMDHENMFWYRQDPGLGLRLIYFSYDVKMKEKGDIPEGYSVSREKKERFSLILESASTNQTSMYLCASSLDWGGTTINEQFFGPGTRLTVL.

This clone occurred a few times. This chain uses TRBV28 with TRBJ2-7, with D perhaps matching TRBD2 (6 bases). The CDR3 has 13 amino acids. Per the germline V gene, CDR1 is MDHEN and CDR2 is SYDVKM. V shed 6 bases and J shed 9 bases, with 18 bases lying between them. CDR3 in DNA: TGTGCCAGCAGCTCCGCGGGGTTACGAGGGCAGTACTTC. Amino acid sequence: CASSSAGLRGQYF.

CDR3 nucleotides: TGTGCCAGCTCACCGCTAACACTAGCGGGAGTTAGCACAGATACGCAGTATTTT. Its translation: CASSPLTLAGVSTDTQYF. The chain couples TRBV18 to TRBJ2-3; 11 bases fit TRBD2. V lost 3 bases to trimming and J lost 0 bases; unmatched junction nucleotides: 8. This CDR3 spans 18 amino acids. Germline V CDR1 and CDR2: KGHSH, LQKENI.

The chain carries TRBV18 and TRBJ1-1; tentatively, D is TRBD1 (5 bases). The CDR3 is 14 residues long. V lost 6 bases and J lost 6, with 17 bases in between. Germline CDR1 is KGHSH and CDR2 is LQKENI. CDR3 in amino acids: CASSPGGGPPEAFF. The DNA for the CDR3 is TGTGCCAGCTCGCCGGGGGGGGGACCCCCTGAAGCTTTCTTT.

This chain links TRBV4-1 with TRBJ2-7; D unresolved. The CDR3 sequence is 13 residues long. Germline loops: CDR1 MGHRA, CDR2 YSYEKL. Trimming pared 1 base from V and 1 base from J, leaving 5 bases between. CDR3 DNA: TGCGCCAGCAGCCAAGGCCTATCCTACGAGCAGTACTTC. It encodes CASSQGLSYEQYF.